The T cell receptor beta chain described here comes from a study of neurological immune-mediated disorders. Whole-study findings and limits: The study found no CDR3 amino acid sequences shared by expanded clones across subjects, suggesting private repertoires in all groups.

From 15-18 subjects, each sequencing run yielded over 190 million TCR-beta sequences. TCRdb analysed the 5' RACE reads with MiXCR anew, one entry per CDR3 protein. The sample has about 59,000 distinct CDR3 sequences, about 24% seen once. A word on this clonotype: What it recognizes is unknown.

Time point noted: technical triplicate 2. From 2 million PBMCs stored at -80 C, the unsorted libraries were generated. Trimming left V 3 bases short and J 9 bases short, with 15 bases between. Looked up from germline, CDR1 is WSHSY and CDR2 is SAAADI. This CDR3 has 15 residues. The rearrangement uses TRBV10-2 and TRBJ1-6, with a tentative D call TRBD1 (5 bases). The sequenced material came from PBMCs. This sequence originates from a man in his fifties or sixties with HTLV-1-associated myelopathy (HAM/TSP). The CDR3 reads CASSDFLGGSSPLHF. CDR3 bases: TGCGCCAGCAGTGATTTCCTGGGGGGAAGTTCACCCCTCCACTTT.